The clone carrying this T cell receptor beta chain appeared once. Per the germline V gene, CDR1 is ENHRY and CDR2 is SYGVKD. The germline V and J ends were trimmed by 6 bases and 3 bases, with 17 bases remaining between them. The CDR3 covers 15 residues. This record comes from a study of blood T cell repertoires in COVID-19. In the study overall: Sites in the United States, Italy and Spain provided acute and convalescent COVID-19 samples.

Generated by immunoSEQ multiplex PCR, the TCRdb table keeps only in-frame clones and is missing some. The sample includes under 200,000 clones, around 79% seen only once; the top ten take around 5.4%. Enrolled during active infection, Seattle patients were then followed longitudinally. Specimen: peripheral blood. J is TRBJ1-1 and V is TRBV10-3, with no clear D. The receptor's source is a woman in her thirties or forties with COVID-19, enrolled during active disease. The CDR3 loop is CAISPTDNWHTEAFF. CDR3 bases: TGTGCCATCAGCCCCACCGACAACTGGCACACTGAAGCTTTCTTT.